These T cell receptor beta chains were read from a single sample in a study of T cells in Graves' hyperthyroidism and ophthalmopathy. TCRdb re-analysed the multiplex PCR reads in MiXCR, keeping a single row per CDR3 protein. The sample has some 500,000 distinct CDR3 sequences, roughly 24% seen once. The sample taken for sequencing was blood. The receptors derive from a woman aged 30 to 39 with Graves' ophthalmopathy. Both conserved end residues are part of each CDR3. D genes are given only for firm matches.

V: TRBV5-1
D: .
CDR3: CASSLDLETQYF

V: TRBV4-2
D: .
CDR3: CASSALPGAGSGSPLHF

V: TRBV12-3/TRBV12-4
D: TRBD1
CDR3: CASSSYGTAYEQYF

V: TRBV6-1
D: .
CDR3: CASRNWDYGYTF

V: TRBV5-5
D: .
CDR3: CASSPGGGLATEAFF

V: TRBV20-1
D: TRBD1
CDR3: CSADRAETQYF

V: TRBV12-3/TRBV12-4
D: .
CDR3: CASSLNRVGYTGELFF

V: TRBV27
D: .
CDR3: CASSLYRSTEAFF

V: TRBV29-1
D: TRBD1
CDR3: CSAARGTGALPRTF

V: TRBV7-2
D: .
CDR3: CASSWYHGTQYF

V: TRBV6-5
D: .
CDR3: CASSYTPRGADTEAFF

V: TRBV29-1
D: TRBD2
CDR3: CSVHLAVSSYEQYF

V: TRBV20-1
D: .
CDR3: CSGYRVETQYF

V: TRBV29-1
D: .
CDR3: CSVGDPLGEQYF

V: TRBV6-2/TRBV6-3
D: .
CDR3: CASRDSGYEQYF

V: TRBV7-9
D: .
CDR3: CASAYSGANVLTF

V: TRBV9
D: .
CDR3: CASSVASGYMNTEAFF

V: TRBV19
D: .
CDR3: CASSMTGLVQETQYF

V: TRBV7-6
D: .
CDR3: CASSATLNTEAFF

V: TRBV29-1
D: TRBD1
CDR3: CSVPRDRGGETQYF

V: TRBV6-5
D: .
CDR3: CASSYSIGGVSYEQYF

V: TRBV5-6
D: TRBD1
CDR3: CASSLQGGPQPQHF

V: TRBV27
D: .
CDR3: CASSQAENVRYF

V: TRBV5-1
D: .
CDR3: CASSASWNEQYF

V: TRBV11-2
D: .
CDR3: CASSLGASATLLETQYF

V: TRBV20-1
D: TRBD1
CDR3: CSATRTGVNTEAFF

V: TRBV15
D: TRBD2
CDR3: CATSVRGAGYEQYF

V: TRBV7-9
D: .
CDR3: CASSPSPTDYEQYF

V: TRBV19
D: .
CDR3: CASIGGGGNTIYF

V: TRBV19
D: .
CDR3: CASSIVEEGSYEQYF

V: TRBV4-3
D: .
CDR3: CASSQDRGSSYEQYF

V: TRBV20-1
D: TRBD1
CDR3: CSARTGTGVGELFF

V: TRBV27
D: .
CDR3: CDGSGQETQYF

V: TRBV11-1
D: .
CDR3: CASSSVGSYEQYF

V: TRBV5-1
D: .
CDR3: CASSLAGLGTEAFF

V: TRBV28
D: TRBD1
CDR3: CASSSGQGQSGELFF

V: TRBV27
D: .
CDR3: CASSLWDNTGELFF

V: TRBV6-1
D: .
CDR3: CASSGVGSYSNQPQHF

V: TRBV6-1
D: .
CDR3: CASSEAAQRGGYTF

V: TRBV12-3/TRBV12-4
D: TRBD1
CDR3: CASRQGVYEQYF

V: TRBV19
D: .
CDR3: CASTPEGPGLRYEAFF

V: TRBV24-1
D: .
CDR3: CATSEPGINQPQHF

V: TRBV27
D: .
CDR3: CASSLSGGQGNYGYTF

V: TRBV19
D: .
CDR3: CASSKGRRQPQHF

V: TRBV15
D: .
CDR3: CATSSAGRPQETQYF

V: TRBV20-1
D: TRBD1
CDR3: CSARRTGDTDTQYF

V: TRBV15
D: .
CDR3: CATSRANSDDRNYEQYF

V: TRBV5-1
D: TRBD2
CDR3: CASSYSGGAQYF

V: TRBV6-5
D: .
CDR3: CASSMDGAGGQYF

V: TRBV20-1
D: TRBD1
CDR3: CSASRDRVYEQYF

V: TRBV12-5
D: .
CDR3: CASGLVGNTEAFF

V: TRBV10-3
D: .
CDR3: CAISESAGDFGGYTF

V: TRBV6-5
D: TRBD2
CDR3: CASSLGSGLAHEQYF